One sample yielded the 32 T cell receptor beta chains listed below, sequenced in a study of human T cells and chemical hapten exposure. MiXCR was run by TCRdb on the RACE reads, yielding one entry per CDR3 protein. The sample includes some 350,000 distinct CDR3 sequences, about 6% of them seen just once. Time point described: patch test 2, 6 weeks after DPC sensitization. Sample treatment: therapeutic diphenylcyclopropenone sensitization with weekly scalp DPC. The sample consisted of whole blood, taken in connection with sensitization to the hapten diphenylcyclopropenone (DPC). The receptor set was obtained from a woman aged 18-29 years with alopecia areata. Some clones in this sample may be carry-over from other donors' samples.

The genes are TRBV6-6 and TRBJ1-4; tentative D call: TRBD1 (5 bases). Per the germline V gene, CDR1 is MNHNY and CDR2 is SVGAGI (reference sequence). The CDR3 length is 17 residues. V was shortened by 2 bases and J by 0 bases, with 13 bases between the two germline ends. CDR3 sequence: CASSYAGAASTNEKLFF. The CDR3 DNA reads TGTGCCAGCAGTTACGCCGGGGCAGCTTCAACTAATGAAAAACTGTTTTTT.

This clonotype appeared many times. The V call is TRBV15, the J call TRBJ1-1, with D unclear. Trimming shortened V by 3 bases and J by 1 base, and 9 bases separated the two germline ends. The germline V gene has CDR1 LNHNV and CDR2 YYDKDF (reference sequence). This CDR3 has 14 residues. The CDR3 region has the DNA TGTGCCACCAGCAGCGGCGGGCCGAACACTGAAGCTTTCTTT. Protein sequence: CATSSGGPNTEAFF.

In its sample, this clonotype was seen a few times. This rearrangement joins TRBV6-6 to TRBJ1-6; D is uncertain. The CDR3 is 13 residues long. The V end was cut by 2 bases, the J end by 7 bases, with 6 bases between. Germline values: CDR1 MNHNY, CDR2 SVGAGI (reference sequence). DNA of the CDR3: TGTGCCAGCAGTTACGAAGGGAATTCACCCCTCCACTTT. This encodes CASSYEGNSPLHF.

This chain uses TRBV7-9 with TRBJ1-1; D call uncertain. V shed 4 bases and J shed 4 bases, with 13 bases lying between them. This CDR3 region has 14 residues. CDR1 and CDR2 from the germline V gene are SEHNR and FQNEAQ (reference sequence). The CDR3 reads CASSYWKKGTEAFF. The CDR3 region has the DNA TGTGCCAGCAGCTACTGGAAAAAGGGCACTGAAGCTTTCTTT.

This clonotype was counted many times. The rearrangement uses TRBV7-9 and TRBJ1-4, with a tentative D call TRBD1 (6 bases). Between the trimmed V and J ends, which lost 1 base and 3 bases, there was a span of 12 bases. CDR1 SEHNR and CDR2 FQNEAQ come from the germline V gene (reference sequence). The CDR3 runs 16 residues. CDR3 protein: CASSLEWGLSNEKLFF. The CDR3 nucleotides read TGTGCCAGCAGCTTAGAATGGGGGCTGTCTAATGAAAAACTGTTTTTT.

This clonotype was detected a few times. The rearrangement uses TRBV11-2 and TRBJ1-4; no clear D. The CDR3 sequence is 14 residues long. The germline CDR1 and CDR2 sequences are SGHAT and FQNNGV. V lost 5 bases to trimming and J lost 7 bases, with 14 bases between them. CDR3 sequence: CASSPGGVGEKLFF. The CDR3 bases are TGTGCCAGCAGCCCAGGCGGGGTTGGTGAAAAACTGTTTTTT.

This clonotype has a handful of counts. The CDR3 DNA reads TGTGCCAGCAGCTTAGTTGATGGAGGGAATGCTGAAGCTTTCTTT. Translating it yields CASSLVDGGNAEAFF. V usage is TRBV7-2 and J usage is TRBJ1-1; D unresolved. There are 15 residues in the CDR3. The germline V and J ends were trimmed by 1 base and 6 bases, with 15 bases remaining between them. Per germline, CDR1 SGHTA and CDR2 FQGNSA.

The chain combines TRBV7-2 with TRBJ1-2; no reliable D call. Trimming pared 5 bases from V and 0 bases from J, leaving 13 bases between. Germline values: CDR1 SGHTA, CDR2 FQGNSA. This CDR3 region has 15 residues. CDR3 in amino acids: CASSTAPGPNYGYTF. CDR3 nucleotides: TGTGCCAGCAGCACGGCGCCGGGCCCTAACTATGGCTACACCTTC. Looking up the rest from reference TRBV7-2 and TRBJ1-2 gives the full variable domain: GAGVSQSPSNKVTEKGKDVELRCDPISGHTALYWYRQSLGQGLEFLIYFQGNSAPDKSGLPSDRFSAERTGGSVSTLTIQRTQQEDSAVYLCASSTAPGPNYGYTFGSGTRLTVV.

This clonotype was picked up a small number of times. The V call is TRBV28, the J call TRBJ2-4; 9 bases map to TRBD2. Per the germline V gene, CDR1 is MDHEN and CDR2 is SYDVKM. V was clipped by 5 bases and J by 8 bases; unmatched bases: 16. The CDR3 sequence is 17 residues long. This CDR3 is CASSIQIQAGGSDIQYF. Here the CDR3 DNA reads TGTGCCAGCAGTATCCAAATTCAGGCGGGGGGGTCTGACATTCAGTACTTC.

The sample holds a few counts of this clonotype. The chain employs TRBV4-3 and TRBJ2-5; tentatively, D is TRBD2 (5 bases). CDR1 and CDR2 (germline): LGHNA, YSLEER. V gave up 0 bases and J gave up 5 bases, with 10 bases separating them. The CDR3 spans 14 residues. CDR3 loop: CASSQDPGYETQYF. DNA of the CDR3: TGCGCCAGCAGCCAAGATCCGGGGTACGAGACCCAGTACTTC.

In this sample, this clonotype turned up many times. The DNA for the CDR3 is TGTGCCAGCAGTACCGGACCCGTCTACGAGCAGTACTTC. Translated, it gives CASSTGPVYEQYF. V gene TRBV6-5 combines with J gene TRBJ2-7; no definite D call. CDR3 length: 13 amino acids. Germline CDR1 and CDR2: MNHEY and SVGAGI. V was clipped by 5 bases and J by 3 bases, with 11 bases between them.

This clonotype was observed a single time. A much larger clone differs by one base, so this may be a read error. This chain uses TRBV3-1 with TRBJ2-1, with D hard to call. Germline V gene sequence: CDR1 LGHDT, CDR2 YNNKEL (reference sequence). CDR3 length: 16 residues. V lost 0 bases and J lost 8, with 17 bases in between. The DNA of the CDR3 is TGTGCCAGCAGCCAAGATATAGGTCGCAATGACTATGAGCAGTTCTTC. Translation gives CASSQDIGRNDYEQFF.

In this sample, this clonotype turned up many times. V and J are TRBV28 and TRBJ2-1, with 12 bases aligning to TRBD2. Trimming at V came to 6 bases and at J to 9 bases, leaving 3 bases not matched to a gene. The CDR3 has 13 residues. CDR1 MDHEN and CDR2 SYDVKM come from the germline V gene. CDR3 sequence (DNA): TGTGCCAGCAGGAAGACTAGCGGGGGTGAGCAGTTCTTC. Residues: CASRKTSGGEQFF.

The gene calls are TRBV4-3 and TRBJ2-7; 7 bases are a match to TRBD1. V was pared by 3 bases and J by 4 bases, with 3 bases of the junction left unmatched. This CDR3 has 13 residues. Germline loops: CDR1 LGHNA, CDR2 YSLEER. The CDR3 nucleotides are TGCGCCAGCAGCCACAGGGGGAGTTACGAGCAGTACTTC. Translated: CASSHRGSYEQYF.

The table lists this clonotype with many counts. This sequence joins TRBV7-9 and TRBJ1-1; D possibly corresponds to TRBD1 (5 bases). CDR1 SEHNR and CDR2 FQNEAQ come from the germline V gene (reference sequence). V was trimmed by 5 bases and J by 4 bases, leaving 11 bases between them. The CDR3 has 13 residues. CDR3: CASSPPGPTEAFF. CDR3 nucleotide sequence: TGTGCCAGCAGCCCTCCGGGGCCCACTGAAGCTTTCTTT.

This clonotype has a count of ten or more. This rearrangement joins TRBV7-9 to TRBJ1-5; no definite D call. The CDR3 extends over 13 amino acids. V shed 7 bases and J shed 2 bases, with 9 bases lying between them. Germline CDR1 reads SEHNR; CDR2 reads FQNEAQ (reference sequence). The CDR3: CASTYGGNQPQHF. CDR3 nucleotides: TGTGCCAGCACCTATGGGGGCAATCAGCCCCAGCATTTT.

The rearrangement uses TRBV6-5 and TRBJ2-5; D is undetermined. Germline assignment: CDR1 MNHEY and CDR2 SVGAGI. Deletions cut 0 bases from V and 5 bases from J, with 10 bases between. The CDR3 extends over 14 amino acids. CDR3 nucleotides: TGTGCCAGCAGTTACTCCGGCAGGTGGGAGACCCAGTACTTC. This codes for CASSYSGRWETQYF.

The chain carries TRBV19 and TRBJ1-1; 7 bases line up with TRBD1. The V segment lost 5 bases and the J segment 4 bases; nucleotides outside the gene matches: 10. Germline V gives CDR1 LNHDA, CDR2 SQIVND (reference sequence). This CDR3 is built from 15 residues. This chain's CDR3 is CASSLEGAQFTEAFF. The CDR3 region has the DNA TGTGCCAGTAGTCTGGAGGGGGCGCAGTTCACTGAAGCTTTCTTT. Based on the CDR3 plus reference TRBV19 and TRBJ1-1, the full variable domain is DGGITQSPKYLFRKEGQNVTLSCEQNLNHDAMYWYRQDPGQGLRLIYYSQIVNDFQKGDIAEGYSVSREKKESFPLTVTSAQKNPTAFYLCASSLEGAQFTEAFFGQGTRLTVV.

This clonotype was detected ten times or more. This chain connects TRBV19 to TRBJ1-5; D is uncertain. Germline V gene data show CDR1 as LNHDA and CDR2 as SQIVND (reference sequence). The CDR3 spans 14 residues. V gave up 3 bases and J gave up 4 bases, with 10 bases separating them. Here the CDR3 DNA reads TGTGCCAGTAGTATGAGTCAGTGGAATCAGCCCCAGCATTTT. It translates to CASSMSQWNQPQHF.

The chain carries TRBV15 and TRBJ2-3; D is tentatively TRBD1 or TRBD2 (6 bases each). V was pared by 4 bases and J by 5 bases, with 16 bases between. Per germline, CDR1 LNHNV and CDR2 YYDKDF (reference sequence). The CDR3 has 15 amino acids. The CDR3 DNA reads as TGTGCCACCAGCACTTCGACAGGAGGGGGAGATACGCAGTATTTT. Translated, it gives CATSTSTGGGDTQYF.

The sample holds a few counts of this clonotype. The chain links TRBV27 to TRBJ1-1, with D possibly being TRBD1 (6 bases). CDR3 size: 14 residues. Germline CDR1 and CDR2: MNHEY and SMNVEV (reference sequence). Trimming removed 4 bases from V and 7 bases from J, with 16 bases in between. Here the CDR3 reads CASSSPDRQNEAFF. Here the CDR3 DNA reads TGTGCCAGCAGTTCCCCCGACAGGCAAAATGAAGCTTTCTTT.

The chain joins TRBV4-3 to TRBJ2-3; no definite D call. V lost 2 bases, J lost 4 bases, and 19 bases lay in between. CDR1 and CDR2 (germline): LGHNA, YSLEER. This CDR3 has 17 amino acids. The CDR3 region is CASSQFPNLRTADTQYF. The DNA for the CDR3 is TGCGCCAGCAGCCAATTCCCCAACCTCAGAACGGCAGATACGCAGTATTTT.

This clonotype was detected a few times. The rearrangement links TRBV5-1 to TRBJ2-5; 8 bases align to TRBD1. The CDR3 length is 15 residues. The V gene's germline CDR1 is SGHRS and CDR2 YFSETQ. Unmatched junction bases numbered 13, after V lost 4 bases and J lost 8 bases. The CDR3 here is CASSLTGASVETQYF. DNA for the CDR3: TGCGCCAGCAGCCTGACAGGGGCATCGGTGGAAACCCAGTACTTC.

The chain is built from TRBV11-2 and TRBJ2-3; D is ambiguous. With 5 bases removed from V and 4 bases from J, the gap between germline ends came to 16 bases. The germline V gene encodes CDR1 SGHAT and CDR2 FQNNGV. The CDR3 runs to 15 residues. CDR3 nucleotide sequence: TGTGCCAGCAGCGCGACTGGGCTTGGGGCAGATACGCAGTATTTT. Translated, it gives CASSATGLGADTQYF.

This clonotype came up many times. The chain couples TRBV20-1 to TRBJ1-1, with 12 bases fitting TRBD1. Germline lookup yields CDR1 DFQATT and CDR2 SNEGSKA (reference sequence). The CDR3 has 16 residues. The V segment lost 6 bases and the J segment 1 base; nucleotides outside the gene matches: 9. The CDR3 DNA reads TGCAGTGCCACCGGGACAGGGGGCGCGAGGAACACTGAAGCTTTCTTT. Translation gives CSATGTGGARNTEAFF.

The chain carries TRBV6-1 and TRBJ2-1; possible D gene TRBD1, 6 bases. Deletions cut 7 bases from V and 1 base from J, with 17 bases between. The CDR3 has 16 residues. The germline V gene encodes CDR1 MNHNS and CDR2 SASEGT. The CDR3: CASTYFRGHSYNEQFF. CDR3 nucleotides: TGTGCCAGCACTTACTTTCGGGGACATTCCTACAATGAGCAGTTCTTC.

The rearrangement uses TRBV9 and TRBJ1-4; the match to TRBD1 covers 8 bases. Germline lookup yields CDR1 SGDLS and CDR2 YYNGEE. This CDR3 is 15 amino acids long. V lost 2 bases to trimming and J lost 4 bases; unmatched junction nucleotides: 4. The CDR3 bases are TGTGCCAGCAGCGTGACAGGGGCCGTTAATGAAAAACTGTTTTTT. Translated: CASSVTGAVNEKLFF.

This clonotype was seen repeatedly, ten times or more. This sequence joins TRBV4-2 and TRBJ1-5, with 8 bases matching TRBD1. CDR3 size: 16 residues. Trimming removed 4 bases from V and 5 bases from J; junction bases left unmatched: 10. Looked up from germline, CDR1 is LGHNA and CDR2 is YNFKEQ. The CDR3 nucleotides read TGTGCCAGCAGCCGATTCCCGGACAGGGTGGATCAGCCCCAGCATTTT. It codes for CASSRFPDRVDQPQHF.

This clonotype was detected a few times. The chain links TRBV7-9 to TRBJ1-1; D is unresolved. Trimming cost V 3 bases and J 3 bases, with 11 bases left between them. This CDR3 region has 14 residues. Germline-derived CDR1 and CDR2 are SEHNR and FQNEAQ (reference sequence). Here the CDR3 DNA reads TGTGCCAGCAGCTTCCCTTTACAGTACACTGAAGCTTTCTTT. This gives the protein CASSFPLQYTEAFF.

The chain combines TRBV21-1 with TRBJ2-1; TRBD1, as called in the table, went unchecked against the DNA. TRBV21-1 is a documented pseudogene. The CDR3 runs 14 residues. CDR3 sequence: CASTRSHSPNEQFF. The DNA for the CDR3 is TGTGCCAGCACCAGGTCCCACTCGCCGAATGAGCAGTTCTTC.

The rearrangement uses TRBV24-1 and TRBJ2-2; TRBD1 aligns across 9 bases. Germline V CDR1 and CDR2: KGHDR, SFDVKD. V dropped 4 bases and J dropped 9; count of bases not matched to a gene: 11. This CDR3 is 16 amino acids long. The CDR3, as DNA: TGTGCCACCAGTGACCTCGGACAGGGGACGCCCTGGGAGCTGTTTTTT. Translated, it gives CATSDLGQGTPWELFF.

This clonotype was counted a few times. The rearrangement joins TRBV7-9 to TRBJ2-7; possibly TRBD1 or TRBD2 for D (5 bases each). Germline values: CDR1 SEHNR, CDR2 FQNEAQ (reference sequence). CDR3 size: 16 residues. The V end was cut by 0 bases, the J end by 2 bases, with 14 bases between. CDR3 nucleotide sequence: TGTGCCAGCAGCTTAGCTCCCGGGACGACCACCTACGAGCAGTACTTC. This codes for CASSLAPGTTTYEQYF.